This T cell receptor beta chain was sequenced during a study of T cells after yellow fever vaccination. The V gene lost 1 base and the J gene lost 2 bases, with 17 bases spanning the gap. Germline CDR1 SGHDN, CDR2 FVKESK. CDR3 size: 17 residues. Study-wide results and limits: Reappearance after the booster was observed for most primary-vaccination clones (96% CD4, roughly 90% CD8). Abundant clonotypes (contaminants from the bulk population) could be present in FACS-sorted repertoires.

From the 5' RACE reads, TCRdb called clonotypes with MiXCR, one entry per CDR3 protein. The sample has about 580,000 distinct CDR3 sequences; about a sixth are singletons. Worth noting for this clonotype: The antigen is unknown.

The rearrangement joins TRBV14 to TRBJ1-1, with D perhaps matching TRBD1 (5 bases). The starting material was PBMCs, obtained about 5 days after the first yellow fever vaccination. This receptor was taken from a young man who received the YFV17D yellow fever vaccine. Here the CDR3 reads CASSQGYRPQQNTEAFF. CDR3 bases: TGTGCCAGCAGCCAAGGGTACAGGCCACAACAAAACACTGAAGCTTTCTTT.